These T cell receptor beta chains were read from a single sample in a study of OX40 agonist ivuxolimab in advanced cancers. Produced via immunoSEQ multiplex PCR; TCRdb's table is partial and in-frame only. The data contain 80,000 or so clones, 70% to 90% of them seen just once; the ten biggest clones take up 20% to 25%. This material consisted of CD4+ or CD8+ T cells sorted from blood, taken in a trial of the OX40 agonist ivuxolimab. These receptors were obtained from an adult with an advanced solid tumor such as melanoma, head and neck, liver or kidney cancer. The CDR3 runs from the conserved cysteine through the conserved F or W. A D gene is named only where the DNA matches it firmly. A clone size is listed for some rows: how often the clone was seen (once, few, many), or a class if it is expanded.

CDR3: CASSLGLSGELFF
DNA: TGCGCCAGCAGCCTGGGTTTGTCCGGGGAGCTGTTTTTT
size: NA
length: 13
J: TRBJ2-2
D: NA
V: TRBV5-1

CDR3: CASSHKGATGRLGVDTQYF
DNA: TGTGCCAGCAGCCACAAGGGAGCGACAGGCCGCTTGGGGGTGGATACGCAGTATTTT
size: NA
length: 19
J: TRBJ2-3
D: NA
V: TRBV7-6

CDR3: CATSRDSADTQYF
DNA: TGTGCCACCAGCAGAGATAGCGCAGATACGCAGTATTTT
size: NA
length: 13
J: TRBJ2-3
D: NA
V: TRBV15

CDR3: CASSADWSMGNTIYF
DNA: TGTGCCAGCAGTGCGGACTGGTCGATGGGAAACACCATATATTTT
size: few
length: 15
J: TRBJ1-3
D: NA
V: TRBV6-5

CDR3: CASSSSPGTGTDTQYF
DNA: TGCGCCAGCAGCTCTAGCCCCGGGACAGGCACAGATACGCAGTATTTT
size: NA
length: 16
J: TRBJ2-3
D: TRBD1
V: TRBV5-1

CDR3: CAWTGSIYGYTF
DNA: TGTGCCTGGACCGGTAGTATATATGGCTACACCTTC
size: NA
length: 12
J: TRBJ1-2
D: NA
V: TRBV30

CDR3: CASSEDTPTGELFF
DNA: TGTGCCAGCAGTGAAGACACGCCAACCGGGGAGCTGTTTTTT
size: NA
length: 14
J: TRBJ2-2
D: NA
V: TRBV2

CDR3: CAWTSPGQTYNEQFF
DNA: TGTGCCTGGACTTCCCCGGGACAGACCTACAATGAGCAGTTCTTC
size: NA
length: 15
J: TRBJ2-1
D: TRBD1
V: TRBV30

CDR3: CATSRDSTYEQYF
DNA: TGTGCCACCAGCAGAGATAGTACCTACGAGCAGTACTTC
size: NA
length: 13
J: TRBJ2-7
D: NA
V: TRBV15

CDR3: CASSLGGQGEQYF
DNA: TGTGCCAGCAGCTTGGGTGGGCAGGGCGAGCAGTACTTC
size: NA
length: 13
J: TRBJ2-7
D: NA
V: TRBV7-7

CDR3: CASSSWTEDEAFF
DNA: TGTGCCAGCAGTTCTTGGACGGAAGATGAAGCTTTCTTT
size: NA
length: 13
J: TRBJ1-1
D: NA
V: TRBV27

CDR3: CASSSGTANSGNTIYF
DNA: TGTGCCAGCAGCTCCGGGACGGCCAACTCTGGAAACACCATATATTTT
size: NA
length: 16
J: TRBJ1-3
D: NA
V: TRBV7-9

CDR3: CASSYLQETQYF
DNA: TGTGCCAGCAGCTACCTCCAAGAGACCCAGTACTTC
size: NA
length: 12
J: TRBJ2-5
D: NA
V: TRBV5-4

CDR3: CAWSVWETQYF
DNA: TGTGCCTGGAGTGTATGGGAGACCCAGTACTTC
size: NA
length: 11
J: TRBJ2-5
D: NA
V: TRBV30

CDR3: CATHSSSGGTDTQYF
DNA: TGTGCCACCCATTCTTCTAGCGGGGGCACAGATACGCAGTATTTT
size: NA
length: 15
J: TRBJ2-3
D: TRBD2
V: TRBV19

CDR3: CASSYSAGRGETQYF
DNA: TGTGCCAGCAGTTACTCAGCAGGAAGGGGTGAGACCCAGTACTTC
size: NA
length: 15
J: TRBJ2-5
D: NA
V: TRBV6-5

CDR3: CASSQGSGRIPANTGELFF
DNA: TGCGCCAGCAGCCAAGGTAGCGGGAGGATACCCGCGAACACCGGGGAGCTGTTTTTT
size: NA
length: 19
J: TRBJ2-2
D: TRBD2
V: TRBV4-3

CDR3: CASSRERGELDTQYF
DNA: TGTGCCAGCAGCCGCGAGCGGGGGGAGTTGGATACGCAGTATTTT
size: NA
length: 15
J: TRBJ2-3
D: TRBD2
V: TRBV2

CDR3: CASKLMGGELFF
DNA: TGTGCCAGCAAGCTTATGGGCGGGGAGCTGTTTTTT
size: NA
length: 12
J: TRBJ2-2
D: NA
V: TRBV11-2

CDR3: CASSIVGGLNTEAFF
DNA: TGTGCCAGCAGCATCGTTGGAGGGTTGAACACTGAAGCTTTCTTT
size: NA
length: 15
J: TRBJ1-1
D: NA
V: TRBV7-2

CDR3: CASSVGRGHYGYTF
DNA: TGTGCCAGCAGCGTAGGTAGGGGGCACTATGGCTACACCTTC
size: NA
length: 14
J: TRBJ1-2
D: TRBD1
V: TRBV9

CDR3: CASGTGLQAGQPQHF
DNA: TGTGCCAGCGGGACAGGCCTTCAGGCGGGGCAGCCCCAGCATTTT
size: NA
length: 15
J: TRBJ1-5
D: TRBD1
V: TRBV2

CDR3: CASSSGGETQYF
DNA: TGCGCCAGCAGCTCGGGGGGAGAGACCCAGTACTTC
size: few
length: 12
J: TRBJ2-5
D: TRBD2
V: TRBV5-1

CDR3: CASSLSLAGGLYEQFF
DNA: TGTGCCAGCAGCCTCTCACTAGCGGGGGGTCTCTATGAGCAGTTCTTC
size: NA
length: 16
J: TRBJ2-1
D: TRBD2
V: TRBV6-4

CDR3: CASSLAHTSGGGVLDTQYF
DNA: TGTGCCAGCAGCTTGGCCCATACTAGCGGGGGGGGTGTACTGGATACGCAGTATTTT
size: few
length: 19
J: TRBJ2-3
D: TRBD2
V: TRBV5-4

CDR3: CAWSVQREGTQYF
DNA: TGTGCCTGGAGTGTACAAAGAGAGGGTACGCAGTATTTT
size: NA
length: 13
J: TRBJ2-3
D: NA
V: TRBV30

CDR3: CASSPPDGANVLTF
DNA: TGTGCCAGCTCACCACCCGATGGGGCCAACGTCCTGACTTTC
size: NA
length: 14
J: TRBJ2-6
D: NA
V: TRBV18

CDR3: CASRRPQRPPTSTDTQYF
DNA: TGCGCCAGCAGGCGCCCCCAGCGACCCCCGACTAGCACAGATACGCAGTATTTT
size: NA
length: 18
J: TRBJ2-3
D: NA
V: TRBV10-2